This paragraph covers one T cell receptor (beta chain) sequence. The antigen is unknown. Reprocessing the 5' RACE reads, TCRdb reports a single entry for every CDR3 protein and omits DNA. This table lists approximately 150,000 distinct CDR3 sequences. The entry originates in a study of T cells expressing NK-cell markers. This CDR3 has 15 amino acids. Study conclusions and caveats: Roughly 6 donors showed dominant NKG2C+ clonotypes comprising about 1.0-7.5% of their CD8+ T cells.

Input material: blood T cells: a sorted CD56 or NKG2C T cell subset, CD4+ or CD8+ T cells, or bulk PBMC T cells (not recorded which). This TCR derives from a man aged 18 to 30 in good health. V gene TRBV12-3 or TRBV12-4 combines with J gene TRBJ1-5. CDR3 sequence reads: CASSFAGGGNQPQHF.